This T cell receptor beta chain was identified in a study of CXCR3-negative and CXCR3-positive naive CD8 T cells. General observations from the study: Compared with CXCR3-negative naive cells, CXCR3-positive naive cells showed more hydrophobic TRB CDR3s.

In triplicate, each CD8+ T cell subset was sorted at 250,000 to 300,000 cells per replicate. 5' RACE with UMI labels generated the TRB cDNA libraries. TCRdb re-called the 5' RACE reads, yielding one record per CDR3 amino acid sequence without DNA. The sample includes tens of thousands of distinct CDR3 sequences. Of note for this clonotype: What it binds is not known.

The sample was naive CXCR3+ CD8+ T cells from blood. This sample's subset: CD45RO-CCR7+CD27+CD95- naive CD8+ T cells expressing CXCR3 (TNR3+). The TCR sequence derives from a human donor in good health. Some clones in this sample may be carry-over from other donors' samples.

The CDR3 loop is CSVEGQDHEQFF. The rearrangement links TRBV29-1 to TRBJ2-1; TCRdb's D call of TRBD1 is untestable without DNA. The CDR3 is made up of 12 amino acids. CDR1 and CDR2 from the germline V gene are SQVTM and ANQGSEA.